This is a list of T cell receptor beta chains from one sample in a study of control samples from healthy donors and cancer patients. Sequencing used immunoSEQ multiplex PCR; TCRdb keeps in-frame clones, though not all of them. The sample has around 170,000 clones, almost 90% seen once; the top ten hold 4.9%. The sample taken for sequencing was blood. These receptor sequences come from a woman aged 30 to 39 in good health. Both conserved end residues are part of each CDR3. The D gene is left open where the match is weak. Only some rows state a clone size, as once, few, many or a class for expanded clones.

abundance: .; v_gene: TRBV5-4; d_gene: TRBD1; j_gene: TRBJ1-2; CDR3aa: CASSYLSDRGNYGYTF; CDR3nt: TGTGCCAGCAGCTATCTCTCGGACAGGGGGAACTATGGCTACACCTTC
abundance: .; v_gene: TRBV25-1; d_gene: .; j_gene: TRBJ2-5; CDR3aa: CASSRQGPRQETQYF; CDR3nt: TGTGCCAGCAGTAGGCAGGGCCCTCGCCAAGAGACCCAGTACTTC
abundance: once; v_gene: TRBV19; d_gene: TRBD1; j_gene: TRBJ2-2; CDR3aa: CASSKDRENAGELFF; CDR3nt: TGTGCCAGTAGTAAGGACAGGGAAAACGCCGGGGAGCTGTTTTTT
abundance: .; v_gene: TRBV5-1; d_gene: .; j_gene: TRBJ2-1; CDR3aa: CASSTQVGTAYNEQFF; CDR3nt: TGCGCCAGCAGCACGCAAGTGGGGACGGCTTACAATGAGCAGTTCTTC
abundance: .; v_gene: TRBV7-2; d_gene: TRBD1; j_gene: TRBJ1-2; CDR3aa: CASSIPTGVYGYTF; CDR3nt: TGTGCCAGCAGCATTCCGACAGGGGTCTATGGCTACACCTTC
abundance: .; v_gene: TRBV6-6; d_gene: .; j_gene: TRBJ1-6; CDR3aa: CASRRQDDSPLHF; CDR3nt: TGTGCCAGCAGGAGACAGGACGATTCACCCCTCCACTTT
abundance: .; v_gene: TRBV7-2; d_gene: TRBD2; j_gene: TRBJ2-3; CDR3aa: CASSLWTSGSSRTDTQYF; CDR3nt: TGTGCCAGCAGCTTGTGGACTAGCGGGAGCTCGCGCACAGATACGCAGTATTTT
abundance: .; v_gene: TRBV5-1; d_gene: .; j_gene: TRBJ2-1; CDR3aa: CASSLGLADGEQFF; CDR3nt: TGCGCCAGCAGCTTGGGGTTAGCGGACGGTGAGCAGTTCTTC
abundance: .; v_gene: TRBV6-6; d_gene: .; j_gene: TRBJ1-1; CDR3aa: CASSYASDTEAFF; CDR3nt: TGTGCCAGCAGTTACGCCTCCGACACTGAAGCTTTCTTT
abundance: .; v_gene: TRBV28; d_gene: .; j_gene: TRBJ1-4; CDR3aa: CASLRGGKEKLFF; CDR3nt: TGTGCCAGCCTCCGGGGCGGCAAGGAAAAACTGTTTTTT
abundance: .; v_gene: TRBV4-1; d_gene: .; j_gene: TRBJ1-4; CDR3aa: CASSQGGNEDEKLFF; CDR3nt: TGCGCCAGCAGCCAAGGCGGCAACGAGGATGAAAAACTGTTTTTT
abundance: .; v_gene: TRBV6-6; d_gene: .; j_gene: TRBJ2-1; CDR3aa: CASRQEAGGEQFF; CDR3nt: TGTGCCAGCAGGCAGGAGGCGGGTGGTGAGCAGTTCTTC
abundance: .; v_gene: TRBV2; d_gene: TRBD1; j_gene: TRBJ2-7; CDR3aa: CASSAGTAYEQYF; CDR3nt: TGTGCCAGCAGTGCCGGGACAGCCTACGAGCAGTACTTC
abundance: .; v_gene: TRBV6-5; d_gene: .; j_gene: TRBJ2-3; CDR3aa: CASSQQAPSTDTQYF; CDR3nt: TGTGCCAGCAGCCAACAGGCCCCTAGCACAGATACGCAGTATTTT
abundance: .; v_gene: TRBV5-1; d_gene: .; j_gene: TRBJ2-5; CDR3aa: CASRLSAGQETQYF; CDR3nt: TGCGCCAGCAGACTCAGTGCGGGTCAAGAGACCCAGTACTTC
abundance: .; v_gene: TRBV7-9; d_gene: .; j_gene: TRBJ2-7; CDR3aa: CASSLRGVVDYEQYF; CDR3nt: TGTGCCAGCAGCTTACGAGGGGTTGTGGACTACGAGCAGTACTTC